The 20 T cell receptor beta chains given below trace back to one sample, sequenced in a study of OX40 agonist ivuxolimab in advanced cancers. The protocol was immunoSEQ multiplex PCR, while the TCRdb copy is restricted to in-frame clones and leaves out a portion. This sample has some 13,000 clones, with 65% to 75% found just once. The specimen was CD4+ or CD8+ T cells sorted from blood, collected in a trial of the OX40 agonist ivuxolimab. The receptor set was obtained from an adult with an advanced solid tumor such as melanoma, head and neck, liver or kidney cancer.

V and J are TRBV7-9 and TRBJ2-2; 7 nucleotides match TRBD2. CDR3 length: 16 residues. V gave up 5 bases and J gave up 3 bases; unmatched junction bases: 9. Germline assignment: CDR1 SEHNR and CDR2 FQNEAQ (reference sequence). CDR3: CASSPVLLADTGELFF. The CDR3 DNA follows: TGTGCCAGCAGCCCAGTCTTGCTAGCGGACACCGGGGAGCTGTTTTTT.

This chain joins TRBV4-1 and TRBJ2-7, with 8 bases fitting TRBD1. This CDR3 is 15 amino acids long. Germline CDR1 and CDR2: MGHRA and YSYEKL. Germline trimming cut 0 bases from V and 4 bases from J; bases unmatched to any gene: 5. The DNA for the CDR3 is TGCGCCAGCAGCCAAGAGGACAGGGTAGGGTACGAGCAGTACTTC. Residues: CASSQEDRVGYEQYF.

The rearrangement uses TRBV28 and TRBJ2-5; 11 bases agree with TRBD1. Germline V lookup: CDR1 MDHEN, CDR2 SYDVKM. V lost 9 bases and J lost 5; bases outside the gene matches: 2. The CDR3 runs 12 residues. This CDR3 reads CASRDRGETQYF. In DNA, the CDR3 is TGTGCCAGTCGGGACAGGGGGGAGACCCAGTACTTC.

This clone was recorded once. The chain carries TRBV27 and TRBJ2-5; possibly TRBD1 for D (5 bases). The V end lost 5 bases, the J end lost 2 bases, and 12 bases lay between the germline ends. This CDR3 region has 14 residues. Germline V lookup: CDR1 MNHEY, CDR2 SMNVEV (reference sequence). CDR3 DNA sequence: TGTGCCAGCAGTCATGGACAATTGCAAGAGACCCAGTACTTC. It specifies CASSHGQLQETQYF.

The table lists this clone with a count of one. The V and J genes are TRBV4-3 and TRBJ2-3, with D perhaps matching TRBD2 (5 bases). V lost 0 bases to trimming and J lost 3 bases, with 13 bases between them. The CDR3 sequence is 16 residues long. Germline assignment: CDR1 LGHNA and CDR2 YSLEER. The CDR3 DNA is TGCGCCAGCAGCCAAGATTGGTACGGGGAGACAGATACGCAGTATTTT. Protein: CASSQDWYGETDTQYF.

This clone came up a few times. The rearrangement links TRBV5-6 to TRBJ2-3; D gene uncertain. The CDR3 spans 11 residues. Germline assignment: CDR1 SGHDT and CDR2 YYEEEE. With 5 bases removed from V and 10 bases from J, the gap between germline ends came to 11 bases. In DNA form, the CDR3 reads TGTGCCAGCAGTTCAATAGGGTCGCAGTATTTT. It codes for CASSSIGSQYF.

The genes are TRBV19 and TRBJ1-5; D may be TRBD1 (5 bases). From germline, CDR1 is LNHDA and CDR2 SQIVND (reference sequence). V gave up 3 bases and J gave up 5 bases, with 11 bases separating them. CDR3 size: 14 residues. The CDR3 sequence is CASSMGEGDQPQHF. CDR3 nucleotides: TGTGCCAGTAGTATGGGGGAGGGAGATCAGCCCCAGCATTTT.

The chain has TRBV2 and TRBJ2-7, with D tentatively TRBD1 or TRBD2 (5 bases each). The germline CDR1 and CDR2 sequences are SNHLY and FYNNEI. V was cut by 4 bases and J by 7 bases, with 11 bases left in between. The CDR3 runs 12 residues. The CDR3 nucleotides read TGTGCCAGCAGTGTATTAGGGGAGGAGCAGTACTTC. Its protein is CASSVLGEEQYF.

The chain combines TRBV9 with TRBJ1-4; D remains ambiguous. The germline gives CDR1 SGDLS, CDR2 YYNGEE. Trimming left V 2 bases short and J 15 bases short, with 20 bases between. This CDR3 region has 14 residues. The CDR3 nucleotides are TGTGCCAGCAGCGTCGGACTGGATATGAAAATGGTGTTTTTT. Translating it yields CASSVGLDMKMVFF. Combining the CDR3 with reference TRBV9 and TRBJ1-4 gives the whole variable domain DSGVTQTPKHLITATGQRVTLRCSPRSGDLSVYWYQQSLDQGLQFLIQYYNGEERAKGNILERFSAQQFPDLHSELNLSSLELGDSALYFCASSVGLDMKMVFFGSGTQLSVL.

The V call is TRBV7-9, the J call TRBJ2-5; 9 bases line up with TRBD2. The V segment lost 1 base and the J segment 5 bases; nucleotides outside the gene matches: 8. CDR1 is SEHNR and CDR2 is FQNEAQ in the germline V gene (reference sequence). The CDR3 has 16 amino acids. CDR3 nucleotide sequence: TGTGCCAGCAGCTTAGTCGGCGGGAGGGCCTTGGAGACCCAGTACTTC. Amino acids: CASSLVGGRALETQYF.

The chain is built from TRBV29-1 and TRBJ2-5, with a possible D match to TRBD2 (6 bases). Looked up from germline, CDR1 is SQVTM and CDR2 is ANQGSEA. This CDR3 has 19 residues. Trimming pared 2 bases from V and 2 bases from J, leaving 27 bases between. The DNA of the CDR3 is TGCAGCGTTGAACTGTATCGGTATTCGGGCGTGGGGAGGCAAGAGACCCAGTACTTC. It yields the protein CSVELYRYSGVGRQETQYF.

This sequence joins TRBV6-6 and TRBJ1-1; TRBD1 aligns across 9 bases. V dropped 6 bases and J dropped 4; count of bases not matched to a gene: 9. The CDR3 consists of 15 residues. Germline V gene data show CDR1 as MNHNY and CDR2 as SVGAGI (reference sequence). The CDR3 spells CASRITGGKGTEAFF. The CDR3 DNA is TGTGCCAGCAGAATAACAGGGGGCAAAGGCACTGAAGCTTTCTTT.

The genes are TRBV5-1 and TRBJ2-7, with 8 bases matching TRBD2. V dropped 5 bases and J dropped 0; count of bases not matched to a gene: 4. CDR3 size: 14 residues. In germline, CDR1 is SGHRS, CDR2 YFSETQ. In DNA, the CDR3 is TGCGCCAGCAGTCGGGAGGGCCTCTCCTACGAGCAGTACTTC. Protein sequence: CASSREGLSYEQYF.

The V and J genes are TRBV6-1 and TRBJ1-2, with 7 bases fitting TRBD1. V lost 1 base and J lost 4; bases outside the gene matches: 6. Germline loops: CDR1 MNHNS, CDR2 SASEGT. The CDR3 sequence is 15 residues long. CDR3 coding DNA: TGTGCCAGCAGTGAAGTGGACAGGACTTCCTATGGCTACACCTTC. It is translated as CASSEVDRTSYGYTF.

The rearrangement uses TRBV4-1 and TRBJ1-2; a weak D match, TRBD1 (5 bases). Germline V lookup: CDR1 MGHRA, CDR2 YSYEKL. This CDR3 comprises 14 residues. Trimming removed 1 base from V and 6 bases from J, with 12 bases in between. CDR3 nucleotides: TGCGCCAGCAGCCAAGCGGGTGTGGGGGATGGCTACACCTTC. It yields the protein CASSQAGVGDGYTF.

The V gene is TRBV13, the J gene TRBJ2-3; 7 nucleotides match TRBD1. The CDR3 extends over 13 amino acids. The trim removed 1 base at V and 7 bases at J, leaving 2 bases unmatched. Germline assignment: CDR1 PRHDT and CDR2 FYEKMQ (reference sequence). Written as DNA, the CDR3 is TGTGCCAGCAGCTTAGAGGGGGCTAATACGCAGTATTTT. As protein: CASSLEGANTQYF.

The rearrangement links TRBV6-1 to TRBJ2-7, with 7 bases fitting TRBD2. CDR1 is MNHNS and CDR2 is SASEGT in the germline V gene. The CDR3 length is 17 residues. V lost 2 bases, J lost 0 bases, and 10 bases stayed unmatched. CDR3 coding DNA: TGTGCCAGCAGTGAATTAATGGGGCGGGGGAGCTCCTACGAGCAGTACTTC. It yields the protein CASSELMGRGSSYEQYF.

The chain uses TRBV7-8 and TRBJ1-1; TRBD1 is a possible D gene (5 bases). The CDR3 is 14 residues long. Trimming took off 5 bases at V and 6 bases at J, with 16 bases between the two ends. Germline V gene data show CDR1 as SGHVS and CDR2 as FQNEAQ. For the CDR3, the DNA is TGTGCCAGCAGCAACCGGGACTCGAGTCCTGAAGCTTTCTTT. This codes for CASSNRDSSPEAFF.

This chain uses TRBV7-9 with TRBJ2-1; 12 bases fit TRBD2. CDR3 length: 18 residues. Germline V lookup: CDR1 SEHNR, CDR2 FQNEAQ (reference sequence). Germline trimming cut 4 bases from V and 2 bases from J; bases unmatched to any gene: 9. CDR3 in amino acids: CASSSHLGLAGPYNEQFF. CDR3 sequence (DNA): TGTGCCAGCAGCTCCCACTTAGGACTAGCGGGACCCTACAATGAGCAGTTCTTC. Combining the CDR3 with reference TRBV7-9 and TRBJ2-1 gives the whole variable domain DTGVSQNPRHKITKRGQNVTFRCDPISEHNRLYWYRQTLGQGPEFLTYFQNEAQLEKSRLLSDRFSAERPKGSFSTLEIQRTEQGDSAMYLCASSSHLGLAGPYNEQFFGPGTRLTVL.

The chain employs TRBV9 and TRBJ1-4, with 9 bases fitting TRBD1. J lost 4 bases, V lost 3 bases, and 4 bases had no gene match. CDR1 is SGDLS, CDR2 YYNGEE, per germline. The CDR3 is 15 residues long. The CDR3 DNA is TGTGCCAGCAGCGGGACAGGGGACTATAATGAAAAACTGTTTTTT. Protein sequence: CASSGTGDYNEKLFF.